A single sample gave rise to the 16 T cell receptor beta chains below, sequenced in a study of blood T cell repertoires in COVID-19. Assay used: immunoSEQ multiplex PCR; TCRdb lists only in-frame clones, some missing. Among over 150,000 clones listed, under 90% were seen once. The sample was peripheral blood. Source of these receptors: an elderly woman with active or convalescent COVID-19.

This chain links TRBV5-1 with TRBJ2-5, with a possible D match to TRBD2 (6 bases). V shed 5 bases and J shed 2 bases, with 16 bases lying between them. Per the germline V gene, CDR1 is SGHRS and CDR2 is YFSETQ. The CDR3 runs to 15 residues. The CDR3 nucleotides are TGCGCCAGCAGTTTCGTGGGAGGTCGGCAAGAGACCCAGTACTTC. It encodes CASSFVGGRQETQYF.

This clone was seen just once. The genes are TRBV18 and TRBJ2-3; 9 bases are a match to TRBD2. Trimming removed 0 bases from V and 1 base from J; junction bases left unmatched: 8. The germline V gene encodes CDR1 KGHSH and CDR2 LQKENI. CDR3 length equals 18 residues. CDR3 DNA sequence: TGTGCCAGCTCACCACCAATCGGGCCTAGCGGGGGCACAGATACGCAGTATTTT. Residues: CASSPPIGPSGGTDTQYF.

The chain couples TRBV3-1 (or the pseudogene TRBV3-2) to TRBJ1-4; TRBD1 might be the D (5 bases). CDR3 length: 16 amino acids. Germline V lookup: CDR1 LGHDT, CDR2 YNNKEL (reference sequence). V shed 0 bases and J shed 15 bases, with 23 bases lying between them. As DNA, the CDR3 is TGTGCCAGCAGCCAAGATTTTTTGGCTCGGGCTAGGGGATTGTTTTTT. This encodes CASSQDFLARARGLFF.

The rearrangement uses TRBV11-2 and TRBJ1-1; D perhaps matches TRBD1 (6 bases). The CDR3 is 15 amino acids. The germline CDR1 and CDR2 sequences are SGHAT and FQNNGV. V dropped 0 bases and J dropped 7 bases, with 15 bases sitting between them. The CDR3 bases are TGTGCCAGCAGCTTAGATCGGGTTGGGGGCTTTGAAGCTTTCTTT. This gives the protein CASSLDRVGGFEAFF.

The V and J genes are TRBV6-2 or TRBV6-3 and TRBJ2-3; a weak D match, TRBD2 (6 bases). Trimming removed 5 bases at V and 3 bases at J, with 12 bases between. Germline assignment: CDR1 MNHEY and CDR2 SVGEGT. The CDR3 runs 14 residues. In DNA, the CDR3 is TGTGCCAGCAGTCCCGACCGGGAGACAGATACGCAGTATTTT. Protein sequence: CASSPDRETDTQYF.

The chain carries TRBV7-3 and TRBJ1-2, with a weak D call TRBD1 (6 bases). V gave up 1 base and J gave up 7 bases, with 16 bases separating them. CDR1 and CDR2 (germline): SGHTA, FQGTGA. The length of the CDR3 is 15 residues. CDR3 sequence (DNA): TGTGCCAGCAGCTTAATCGGGGGGGCGCCGGGTGGCTACACCTTC. This gives the protein CASSLIGGAPGGYTF.

This chain links TRBV5-4 with TRBJ2-2; 8 bases are a match to TRBD1. The CDR3 length is 15 residues. Trimming cost V 2 bases and J 7 bases; bases outside gene matches: 7. CDR1 is SGHNT, CDR2 YYREEE, per germline (reference sequence). CDR3: CASSFGQGSVGELFF. The CDR3 nucleotides read TGTGCCAGCAGCTTCGGACAGGGTAGTGTCGGGGAGCTGTTTTTT.

The genes are TRBV27 and TRBJ1-2; TRBD1 aligns across 10 bases. From germline, CDR1 is MNHEY and CDR2 SMNVEV (reference sequence). Trimming cost V 6 bases and J 7 bases; bases outside gene matches: 14. The CDR3 has 16 amino acids. In DNA, the CDR3 is TGTGCCAGCAGACCGACAGGGGGCGCGCGGCTGTCTGGCTACACCTTC. It codes for CASRPTGGARLSGYTF.

This clone has just one count. The genes are TRBV11-2 and TRBJ1-1; D is uncertain. The germline V gene has CDR1 SGHAT and CDR2 FQNNGV. The CDR3 length is 12 residues. V was shortened by 3 bases and J by 2 bases, with 4 bases between the two germline ends. This chain's CDR3 is CASSFHNTEAFF. In nucleotides, the CDR3 is TGTGCCAGCAGCTTTCATAACACTGAAGCTTTCTTT.

V gene TRBV16 combines with J gene TRBJ1-5; D unclear. The CDR3 runs to 14 residues. V shed 2 bases and J shed 4 bases, with 9 bases lying between them. The germline CDR1 and CDR2 sequences are KGHSY and FQNENV. CDR3 DNA sequence: TGTGCCAGCAGCCAAGGTCGAGCGAATCAGCCCCAGCATTTT. Its protein is CASSQGRANQPQHF.

The chain is built from TRBV4-1 and TRBJ1-2, with TRBD1 matching 8 bases. The CDR3 has 16 amino acids. The J segment lost 5 bases and the V segment lost 1 base, leaving 9 bases of the junction unmatched. Germline V lookup: CDR1 MGHRA, CDR2 YSYEKL. In DNA, the CDR3 is TGCGCCAGCAGCCAAGTCCTACAGGGGGGTATTTATGGCTACACCTTC. Its translation: CASSQVLQGGIYGYTF.

V is TRBV24-1 and J is TRBJ2-3; D is perhaps TRBD2 (6 bases). Trimming took 4 bases from V and 0 from J, leaving 13 bases between them. Germline values: CDR1 KGHDR, CDR2 SFDVKD. The CDR3 consists of 16 residues. The CDR3 reads CATSDPGLLSTDTQYF. The CDR3 bases are TGTGCCACCAGTGACCCCGGACTACTGAGCACAGATACGCAGTATTTT.

The V gene is TRBV6-5, the J gene TRBJ1-2, with 8 bases aligning to TRBD1. Germline CDR1 is MNHEY and CDR2 is SVGAGI. The CDR3 is made up of 15 amino acids. Losses at the gene ends were 6 bases for V and 8 bases for J; bases not matched to a gene: 14. CDR3: CASREGLTGGYGYTF. Here the CDR3 DNA reads TGTGCCAGCAGGGAGGGATTAACAGGGGGTTACGGCTACACCTTC.

This chain's CDR3 is CASSSPDRGGEQYF. CDR3 DNA sequence: TGTGCCAGCAGTTCACCGGACAGGGGAGGCGAGCAGTACTTC. J is TRBJ2-7 and V is TRBV6-5, with TRBD1 matching over 9 bases. V dropped 4 bases and J dropped 6; count of bases not matched to a gene: 7. Germline CDR1 reads MNHEY; CDR2 reads SVGAGI. This CDR3 comprises 14 residues.

V gene TRBV6-6 combines with J gene TRBJ1-6; 7 nucleotides line up with TRBD1. The CDR3 extends over 14 amino acids. The V gene's germline CDR1 is MNHNY and CDR2 SVGAGI (reference sequence). The V gene end was trimmed by 4 bases and the J gene end by 7 bases; junction bases not matched to a gene: 4. CDR3 in amino acids: CASSSGTENSPLHF. Written as DNA, the CDR3 is TGTGCCAGCAGTTCCGGGACAGAAAATTCACCCCTCCACTTT.

V and J are TRBV11-2 and TRBJ2-1; 14 positions agree with TRBD2. V trimming: 5 bases; J trimming: 0 bases; junction bases outside the gene matches: 3. Germline V gene lookup returns CDR1 SGHAT and CDR2 FQNNGV. The CDR3 is 17 amino acids. CDR3 sequence reads: CASSIGTSGSSYNEQFF. The CDR3 DNA follows: TGTGCCAGCAGCATCGGGACTAGCGGGAGCTCCTACAATGAGCAGTTCTTC. The variable domain in full, completed from reference TRBV11-2 and TRBJ2-1, reads EAGVAQSPRYKIIEKRQSVAFWCNPISGHATLYWYQQILGQGPKLLIQFQNNGVVDDSQLPKDRFSAERLKGVDSTLKIQPAKLEDSAVYLCASSIGTSGSSYNEQFFGPGTRLTVL.